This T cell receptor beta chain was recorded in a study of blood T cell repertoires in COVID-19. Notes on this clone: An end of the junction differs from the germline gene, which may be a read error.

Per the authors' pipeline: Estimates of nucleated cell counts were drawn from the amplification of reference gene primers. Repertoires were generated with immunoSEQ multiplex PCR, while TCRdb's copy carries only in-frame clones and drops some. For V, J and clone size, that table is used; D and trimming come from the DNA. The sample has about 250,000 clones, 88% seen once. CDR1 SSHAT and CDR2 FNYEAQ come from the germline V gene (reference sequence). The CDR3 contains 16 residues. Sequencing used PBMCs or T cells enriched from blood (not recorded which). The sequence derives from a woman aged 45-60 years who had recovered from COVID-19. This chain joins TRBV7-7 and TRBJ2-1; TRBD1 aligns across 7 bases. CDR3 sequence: CASSRTKDRNYNEQFF. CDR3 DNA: TGTGCTAGCAGCCGTACCAAGGACAGGAACTACAATGAGCAGTTCTTC.